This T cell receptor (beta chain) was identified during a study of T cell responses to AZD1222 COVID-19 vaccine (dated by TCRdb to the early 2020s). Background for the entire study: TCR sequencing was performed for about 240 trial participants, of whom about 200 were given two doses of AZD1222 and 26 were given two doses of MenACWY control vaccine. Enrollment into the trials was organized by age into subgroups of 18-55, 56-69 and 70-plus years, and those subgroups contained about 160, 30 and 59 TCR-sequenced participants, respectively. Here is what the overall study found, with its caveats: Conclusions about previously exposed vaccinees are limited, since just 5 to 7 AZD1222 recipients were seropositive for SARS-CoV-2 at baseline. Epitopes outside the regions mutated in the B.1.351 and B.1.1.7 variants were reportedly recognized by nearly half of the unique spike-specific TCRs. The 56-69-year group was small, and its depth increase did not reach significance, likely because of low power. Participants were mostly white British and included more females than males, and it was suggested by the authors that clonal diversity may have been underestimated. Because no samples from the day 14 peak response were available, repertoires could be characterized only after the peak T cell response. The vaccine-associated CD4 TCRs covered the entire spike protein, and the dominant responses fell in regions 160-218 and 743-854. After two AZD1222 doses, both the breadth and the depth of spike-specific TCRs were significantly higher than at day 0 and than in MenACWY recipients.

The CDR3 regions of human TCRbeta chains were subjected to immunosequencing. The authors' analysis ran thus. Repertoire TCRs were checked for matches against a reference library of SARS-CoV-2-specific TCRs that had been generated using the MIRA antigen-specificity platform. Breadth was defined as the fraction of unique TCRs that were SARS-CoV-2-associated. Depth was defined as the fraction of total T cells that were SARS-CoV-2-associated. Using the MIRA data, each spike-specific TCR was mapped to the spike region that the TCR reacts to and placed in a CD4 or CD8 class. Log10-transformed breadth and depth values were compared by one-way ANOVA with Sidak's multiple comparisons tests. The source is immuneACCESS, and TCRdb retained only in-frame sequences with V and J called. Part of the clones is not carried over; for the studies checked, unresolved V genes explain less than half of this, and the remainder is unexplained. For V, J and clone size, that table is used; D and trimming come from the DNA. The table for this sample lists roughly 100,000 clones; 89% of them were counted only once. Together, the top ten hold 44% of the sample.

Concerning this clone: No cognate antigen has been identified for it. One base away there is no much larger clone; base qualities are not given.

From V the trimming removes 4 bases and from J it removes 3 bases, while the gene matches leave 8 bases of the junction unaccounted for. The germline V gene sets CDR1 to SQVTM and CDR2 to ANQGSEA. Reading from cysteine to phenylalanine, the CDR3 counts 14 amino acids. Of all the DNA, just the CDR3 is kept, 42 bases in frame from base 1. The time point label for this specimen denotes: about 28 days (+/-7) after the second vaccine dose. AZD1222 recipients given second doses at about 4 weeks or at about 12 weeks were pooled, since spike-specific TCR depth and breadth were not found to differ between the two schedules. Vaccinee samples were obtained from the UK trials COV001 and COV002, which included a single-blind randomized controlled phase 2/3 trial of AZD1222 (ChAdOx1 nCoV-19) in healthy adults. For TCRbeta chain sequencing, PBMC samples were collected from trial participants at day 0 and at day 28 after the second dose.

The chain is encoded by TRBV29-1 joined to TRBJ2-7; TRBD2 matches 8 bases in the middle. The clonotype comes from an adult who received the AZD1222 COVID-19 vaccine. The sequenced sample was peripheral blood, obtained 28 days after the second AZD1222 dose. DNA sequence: TGCAGCGTTGGGGCTCGGGGGGGAGACTACGAGCAGTACTTC. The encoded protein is CSVGARGGDYEQYF.